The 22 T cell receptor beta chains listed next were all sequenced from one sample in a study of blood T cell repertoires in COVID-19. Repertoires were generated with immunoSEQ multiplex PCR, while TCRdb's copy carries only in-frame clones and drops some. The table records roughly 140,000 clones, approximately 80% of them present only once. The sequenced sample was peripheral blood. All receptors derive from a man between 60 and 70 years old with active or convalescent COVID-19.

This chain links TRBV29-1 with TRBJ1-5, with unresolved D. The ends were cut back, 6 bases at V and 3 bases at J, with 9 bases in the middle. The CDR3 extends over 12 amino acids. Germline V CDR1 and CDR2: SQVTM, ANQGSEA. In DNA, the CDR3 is TGCAGCGTGACACCCCCCAATCAGCCCCAGCATTTT. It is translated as CSVTPPNQPQHF.

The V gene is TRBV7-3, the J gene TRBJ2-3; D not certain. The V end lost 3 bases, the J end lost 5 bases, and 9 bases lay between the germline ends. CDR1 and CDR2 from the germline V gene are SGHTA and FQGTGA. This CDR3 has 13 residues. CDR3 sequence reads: CASSLALGDTQYF. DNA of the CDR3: TGTGCCAGCAGCTTGGCCCTTGGAGATACGCAGTATTTT.

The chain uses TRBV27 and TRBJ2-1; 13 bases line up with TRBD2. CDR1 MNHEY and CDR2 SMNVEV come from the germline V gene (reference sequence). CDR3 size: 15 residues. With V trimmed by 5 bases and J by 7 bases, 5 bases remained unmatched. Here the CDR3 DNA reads TGTGCCAGCAGTCTTGGACTAGCGGGAGATAATGAGCAGTTCTTC. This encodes CASSLGLAGDNEQFF.

Here the CDR3 DNA reads TGTGCCAGCAGCTTAGGCCCAGGAGAGCAGTACTTC. Translated, it gives CASSLGPGEQYF. The chain is built from TRBV11-3 and TRBJ2-7; D unclear. Germline CDR1 and CDR2: SGHNT and YENEEA. The V and J ends lost 1 base and 7 bases respectively, with 8 bases between them. This CDR3 has 12 residues.

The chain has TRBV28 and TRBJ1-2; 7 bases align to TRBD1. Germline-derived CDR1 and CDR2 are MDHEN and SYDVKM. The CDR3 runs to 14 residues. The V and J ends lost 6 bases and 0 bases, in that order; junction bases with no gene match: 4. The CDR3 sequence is CASRSGTANYGYTF. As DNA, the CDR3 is TGTGCCAGCAGGTCCGGGACAGCTAACTATGGCTACACCTTC.

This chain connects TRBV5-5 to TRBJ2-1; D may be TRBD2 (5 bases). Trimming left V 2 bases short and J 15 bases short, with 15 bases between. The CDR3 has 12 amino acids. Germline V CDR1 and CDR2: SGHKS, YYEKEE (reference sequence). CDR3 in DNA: TGTGCCAGCAGCTTCCTAGCTATGGAATGGTTCTTC. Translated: CASSFLAMEWFF.

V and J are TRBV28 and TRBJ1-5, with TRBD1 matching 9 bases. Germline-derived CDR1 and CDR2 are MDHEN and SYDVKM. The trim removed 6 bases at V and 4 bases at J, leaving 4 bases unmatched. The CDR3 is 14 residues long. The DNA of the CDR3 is TGTGCCAGCAGCCAGACAGGGGGGAATCAGCCCCAGCATTTT. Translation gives CASSQTGGNQPQHF.

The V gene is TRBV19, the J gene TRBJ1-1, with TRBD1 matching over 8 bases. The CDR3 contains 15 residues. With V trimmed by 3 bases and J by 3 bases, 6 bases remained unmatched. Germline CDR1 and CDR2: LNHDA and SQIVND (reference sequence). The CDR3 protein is CASSILDRAYTEAFF. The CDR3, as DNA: TGTGCCAGTAGTATCCTGGACAGGGCATACACTGAAGCTTTCTTT.

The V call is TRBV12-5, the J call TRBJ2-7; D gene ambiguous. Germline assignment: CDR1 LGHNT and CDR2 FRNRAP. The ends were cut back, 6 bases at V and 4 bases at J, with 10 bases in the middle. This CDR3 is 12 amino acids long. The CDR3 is CASGPDKYEQYF. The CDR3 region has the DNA TGTGCTAGTGGCCCTGACAAATACGAGCAGTACTTC.

Here the CDR3 reads CASSQDWREGLKTQYF. CDR3 nucleotide sequence: TGCGCCAGCAGCCAAGATTGGCGGGAGGGCCTTAAGACCCAGTACTTC. This chain joins TRBV4-3 and TRBJ2-5, with 9 bases matching TRBD2. V shed 0 bases, J shed 6 bases, and the junction held 8 bases outside the gene matches. This CDR3 comprises 16 residues. Germline values: CDR1 LGHNA, CDR2 YSLEER.

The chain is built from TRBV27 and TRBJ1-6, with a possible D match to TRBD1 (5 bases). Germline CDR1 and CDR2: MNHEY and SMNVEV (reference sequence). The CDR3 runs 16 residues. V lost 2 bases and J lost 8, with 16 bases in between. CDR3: CASSLRGRGGDSPLHF. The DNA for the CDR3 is TGTGCCAGCAGTTTAAGGGGACGGGGCGGGGATTCACCCCTCCACTTT.

The CDR3 DNA is TGCGCCAGCAGCTTCCAGGACAGGGGGAGGGGTGAGCAGTACTTC. This codes for CASSFQDRGRGEQYF. The rearrangement links TRBV5-1 to TRBJ2-7; the match to TRBD1 covers 10 bases. Germline loops: CDR1 SGHRS, CDR2 YFSETQ. The CDR3 totals 15 residues. With 2 bases clipped from V and 7 bases from J, the junction kept 9 bases outside the gene matches.

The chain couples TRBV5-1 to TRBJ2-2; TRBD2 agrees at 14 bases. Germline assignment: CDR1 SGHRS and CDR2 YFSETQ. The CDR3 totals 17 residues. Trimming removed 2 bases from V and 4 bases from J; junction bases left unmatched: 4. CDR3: CASSLGTSGRVTGELFF. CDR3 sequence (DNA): TGCGCCAGCAGCTTAGGGACTAGCGGGAGAGTCACCGGGGAGCTGTTTTTT.

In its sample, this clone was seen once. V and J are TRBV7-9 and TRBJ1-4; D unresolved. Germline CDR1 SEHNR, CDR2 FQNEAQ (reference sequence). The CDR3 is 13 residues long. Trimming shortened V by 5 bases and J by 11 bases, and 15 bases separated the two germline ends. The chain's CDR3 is CASSPEVEGKLFF. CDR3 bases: TGTGCCAGCAGCCCCGAGGTTGAGGGTAAACTGTTTTTT.

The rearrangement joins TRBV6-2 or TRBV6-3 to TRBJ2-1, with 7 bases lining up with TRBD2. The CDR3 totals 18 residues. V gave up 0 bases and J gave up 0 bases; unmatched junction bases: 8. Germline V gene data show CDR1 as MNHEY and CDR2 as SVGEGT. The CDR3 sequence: CASSYSLGLADSYNEQFF. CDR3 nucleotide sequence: TGTGCCAGCAGTTACTCCTTGGGGCTAGCGGACTCCTACAATGAGCAGTTCTTC.

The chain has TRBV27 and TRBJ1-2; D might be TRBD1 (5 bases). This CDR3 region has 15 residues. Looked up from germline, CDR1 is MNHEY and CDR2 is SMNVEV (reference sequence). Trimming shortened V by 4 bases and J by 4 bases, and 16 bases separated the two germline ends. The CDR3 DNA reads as TGTGCCAGCAGTTCATTGGGTCCCGGGGGCTATGGCTACACCTTC. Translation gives CASSSLGPGGYGYTF.

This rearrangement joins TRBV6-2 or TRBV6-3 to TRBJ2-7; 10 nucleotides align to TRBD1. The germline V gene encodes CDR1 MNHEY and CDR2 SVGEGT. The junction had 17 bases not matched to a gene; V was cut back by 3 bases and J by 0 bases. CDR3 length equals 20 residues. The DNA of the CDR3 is TGTGCCAGCAGTTATACTCCGGGACAGGGGTCTAGCGGTTTCTCCTACGAGCAGTACTTC. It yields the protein CASSYTPGQGSSGFSYEQYF.

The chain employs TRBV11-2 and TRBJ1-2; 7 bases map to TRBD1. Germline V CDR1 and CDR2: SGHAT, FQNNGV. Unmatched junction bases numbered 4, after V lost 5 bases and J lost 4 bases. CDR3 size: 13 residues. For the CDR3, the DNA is TGTGCCAGCAGCACCGGACAGGCCTATGGCTACACCTTC. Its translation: CASSTGQAYGYTF.

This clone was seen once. CDR3 region: CASSGRGPGELFF. The CDR3 bases are TGTGCCAGCAGCGGACGGGGTCCCGGGGAGCTGTTTTTT. The genes are TRBV9 and TRBJ2-2; possible D gene TRBD2, 5 bases. Trimming took off 3 bases at V and 6 bases at J, with 9 bases between the two ends. This CDR3 comprises 13 residues. The germline CDR1 and CDR2 sequences are SGDLS and YYNGEE.

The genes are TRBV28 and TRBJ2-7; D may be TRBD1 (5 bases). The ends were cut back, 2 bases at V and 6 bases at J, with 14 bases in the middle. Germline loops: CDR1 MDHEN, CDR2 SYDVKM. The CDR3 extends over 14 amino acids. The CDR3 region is CASSLPRAPREQYF. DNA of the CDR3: TGTGCCAGCAGTTTACCCAGGGCTCCCCGCGAGCAGTACTTC.

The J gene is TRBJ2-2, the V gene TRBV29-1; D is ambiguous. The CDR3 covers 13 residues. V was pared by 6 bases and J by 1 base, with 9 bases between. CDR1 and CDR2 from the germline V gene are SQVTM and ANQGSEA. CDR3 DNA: TGCAGCGTCAACACATGGAACACCGGGGAGCTGTTTTTT. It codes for CSVNTWNTGELFF.

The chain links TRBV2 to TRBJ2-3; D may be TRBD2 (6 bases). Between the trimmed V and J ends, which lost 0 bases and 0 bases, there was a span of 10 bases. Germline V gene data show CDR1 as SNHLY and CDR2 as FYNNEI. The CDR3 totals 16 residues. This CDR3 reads CASSEAQRVSTDTQYF. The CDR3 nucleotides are TGTGCCAGCAGTGAAGCACAGCGGGTGAGCACAGATACGCAGTATTTT.